The text below deals with one TCR beta chain. Authors' analysis steps: Reference gene primer amplification yielded estimated nucleated cell counts. Data came from immunoSEQ multiplex PCR; TCRdb stores just in-frame clones and leaves some out. The V and J calls and clone size were taken over from that table, and D and trimming were inferred from the DNA. Altogether 150,000 to 200,000 clones are present, about 86% being singletons, with the ten largest covering 15% to 20%. This specimen comes from a study of blood T cell repertoires in COVID-19. The overall study: Researchers got acute and convalescent COVID-19 samples from the United States, Italy and Spain.

With 4 bases clipped from V and 9 bases from J, the junction kept 10 bases outside the gene matches. This CDR3 has 14 amino acids. Germline CDR1 and CDR2: SGHKS and YYEKEE (reference sequence). This TCR derives from a woman older than 75 with acute or convalescent COVID-19. The sample consisted of peripheral blood. This chain connects TRBV5-5 to TRBJ1-1; TRBD1 aligns across 9 bases. CDR3 DNA: TGTGCCAGCAGCGCCAACTACAGGGGGCGTAAAGCTTTCTTT. The encoded protein is CASSANYRGRKAFF.